This TCR beta chain was profiled in a study of blood T cell repertoires in COVID-19. About the research overall: Whether acute or convalescent, the COVID-19 samples came from the United States, Italy and Spain. PBMCs, B-cell-depleted T cells, or T cells provided the cDNA or gDNA that made up the material.

Original processing methods: Nucleated cell counts were estimated from reference gene primer amplification. This table comes from immunoSEQ multiplex PCR, and its TCRdb copy is limited to in-frame clones, with some not included. V, J and clone size are taken as reported in that table, and D and trimming were inferred from the DNA itself. The sample holds fewer than 200,000 clones; around 83% are singletons and the top ten take about 16%. Participant-reported clinical history was the basis for cohort assignment. Per the germline V gene, CDR1 is SGHTS and CDR2 is YDEGEE. CDR3 length: 11 amino acids. The ends were cut back, 0 bases at V and 6 bases at J, with 4 bases in the middle.

The sequence was collected from a middle-aged man who had recovered from COVID-19. Sequenced sample: PBMCs or T cells enriched from blood (not recorded which). This chain joins TRBV5-8 and TRBJ2-7; D call uncertain. The CDR3 protein is CASSLAGEQYF. In nucleotides, the CDR3 is TGTGCCAGCAGCTTGGCCGGCGAGCAGTACTTC. Complete variable domain (other parts from reference TRBV5-8 and TRBJ2-7): EAGVTQSPTHLIKTRGQQATLRCSPISGHTSVYWYQQALGLGLQFLLWYDEGEERNRGNFPPRFSGRQFPNYSSELNVNALELEDSALYLCASSLAGEQYFGPGTRLTVT.